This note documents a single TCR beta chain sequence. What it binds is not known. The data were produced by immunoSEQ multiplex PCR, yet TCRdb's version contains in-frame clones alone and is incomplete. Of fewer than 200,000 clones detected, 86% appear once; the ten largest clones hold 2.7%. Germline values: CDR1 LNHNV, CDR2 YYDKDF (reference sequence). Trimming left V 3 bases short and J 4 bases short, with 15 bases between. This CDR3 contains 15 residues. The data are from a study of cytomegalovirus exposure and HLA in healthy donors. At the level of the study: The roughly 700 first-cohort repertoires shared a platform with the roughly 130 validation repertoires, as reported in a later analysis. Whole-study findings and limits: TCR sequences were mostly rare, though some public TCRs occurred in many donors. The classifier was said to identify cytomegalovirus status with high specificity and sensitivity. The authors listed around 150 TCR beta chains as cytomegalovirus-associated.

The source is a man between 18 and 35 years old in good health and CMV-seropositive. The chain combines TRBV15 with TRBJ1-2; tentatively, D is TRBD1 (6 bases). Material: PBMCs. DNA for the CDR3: TGTGCCACCAGCAGGGATAGGACAGATGGCTATGGCTACACCTTC. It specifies CATSRDRTDGYGYTF.